The T cell receptor beta chain described here comes from a study of T cells expressing NK-cell markers (dated by TCRdb to about 2020). The study in broad terms: Three sorted T-cell subsets (CD3+CD56+NKG2C+, CD3+CD56+NKG2C- and CD3+CD56-NKG2C+) from eight donors had their TCR beta-chain repertoires profiled. Of the eight sequenced donors, seven were found to be HCMV-seropositive and one was found to be HCMV-seronegative. The libraries were sequenced on Illumina HiSeq 2000/2500, MiSeq or NextSeq, producing 2 x 150 bp reads. The study sequenced eight donors, all healthy volunteers chosen at random: three men and five women.

A note on this clonotype: No cognate antigen has been identified for it.

The CDR3 has 13 amino acids, counting the end cysteine and phenylalanine. Only the protein is available. The CDR1 and CDR2 encoded by the germline V gene are MNHNS and SASEGT. Study-level results and caveats: In five to seven donors, the dominant CD3+CD56+NKG2C+ clonotypes were found to rank among the top 10 CD8+ clonotypes and to make up about 1.0-7.5% of CD8+ T cells. Those dominant clonotypes were again the most abundant among CD3+CD56-NKG2C+ cells in a handful of donors, at 28.3-60.1%. Whether the expanded NKG2C-expressing T cell clones were specific for HCMV antigens remained unclear.

A commercial ELISA kit detecting HCMV-specific IgG in serum was used to determine HCMV serostatus. Peripheral blood mononuclear cells were isolated from blood by Ficoll density gradient centrifugation. The data were produced on an Illumina HiSeq 2000. 5'RACE template switching, by which a universal primer site and unique molecular identifiers were added, was used to make TCR beta cDNA libraries. cDNA synthesis was primed from the TCR beta constant segment, followed by two successive PCR amplification steps. Turning to the authors' computational methods: MIGEC was used to demultiplex reads and group reads by UMI, and MiTCR was used to assemble and quantify clonotypes. To exclude erroneous sequences, only TCR cDNA sequences supported by at least two reads were retained. Downstream repertoire analysis used the tcR package, and clonotypes were matched across fractions by CDR3 nucleotide sequence plus V segment. VDJmatch was used to annotate antigen specificity against VDJdb, with one amino acid substitution in CDR3 permitted. Based on TCRdb reprocessing of the reads, there is one entry per CDR3 protein sequence, and DNA is missing. Clone size and V and J calls follow TCRdb, not the original study. The sample table includes 400,000 to 450,000 distinct CDR3 sequences. The ten largest clones add up to approximately 7% of the sample.

The receptor was isolated from a woman aged 18 to 75 in good health. The chain couples TRBV6-1 to TRBJ1-5; there is no DNA to check the TCRdb D call of TRBD1. Input material: blood T cells: a sorted CD56 or NKG2C T cell subset, CD4+ or CD8+ T cells, or bulk PBMC T cells (not recorded which). This receptor has the CDR3 CASSRQLNQPQHF.